This T cell receptor beta chain was observed in a study of radiotherapy plus CTLA-4 blockade in lung cancer. Generated by immunoSEQ multiplex PCR, the TCRdb table keeps only in-frame clones and is missing some. This table holds 85,000 to 95,000 clones, roughly 80% found once. Focal radiation with ipilimumab CTLA-4 blockade was given to patients with chemo-refractory metastatic non-small-cell lung cancer. Comments on this clone: Its antigen is still unknown.

General study findings and limits: Response, reportedly, was best predicted by interferon-beta along with early blood T cell clone dynamics. Tumor-derived TCR clones expanded in blood after radiotherapy plus ipilimumab.

This receptor was taken from a human donor with non-small cell lung cancer that progressed on radiotherapy plus ipilimumab. The sequencing here drew on peripheral blood, taken from a patient treated with radiotherapy plus ipilimumab.

This CDR3 reads CASSQDGPNEAFF. DNA of the CDR3: TGTGCCAGCAGCCAAGACGGACCTAATGAAGCTTTCTTT. The rearrangement joins TRBV4-2 to TRBJ1-1; the D is unclear. The germline CDR1 and CDR2 sequences are LGHNA and YNFKEQ. Trimming took off 0 bases at V and 7 bases at J, with 9 bases between the two ends. This CDR3 has 13 amino acids.